This TCR beta chain was retrieved from a study of monozygotic twins with cystic fibrosis. Study-wide findings and caveats: Unrelated CF individuals shared fewer identical clonotypes than monozygotic CF twins. Clonality was generally low (median around 0.009), higher in the most severe patients.

Trimming shortened V by 3 bases and J by 0 bases, and 7 bases separated the two germline ends. The CDR3 has 14 residues. CDR1 is SGHDT, CDR2 YYEEEE, per germline. To note about this clone: What it binds is unknown.

TCRdb's table, derived via immunoSEQ multiplex PCR, lists solely in-frame clones and lacks some. The table records around 10,000 clones, over 99% of them present only once. Sequenced input: blood. This sequence was found in a man aged 18-30 years with cystic fibrosis. V and J are TRBV5-6 and TRBJ2-4, with D uncertain. The CDR3 bases are TGTGCCAGCAGCTCGGCTTTAGCCAAAAACATTCAGTACTTC. Its translation is CASSSALAKNIQYF.